This T cell receptor (beta chain) was obtained from a study of cytomegalovirus exposure and HLA in healthy donors. Germline lookup yields CDR1 MNHNS and CDR2 SASEGT. J was trimmed by 3 bases and V by 6 bases; bases with no gene match: 10. The CDR3 extends over 15 amino acids. Study-wide findings and caveats: Later on, a genetic analysis was performed. It linked a missense variant in DCLRE1C with V- and J-gene trimming of TCR beta. One later analysis reportedly identified an Asian-associated ancestry cluster that showed fewer N-insertions than the approximately 710-donor mean. Overall, about 160 TCR beta chains were annotated as cytomegalovirus-associated. Researchers reported from a later analysis that most CMV-associated TCR beta chains appeared HLA-restricted.

PCR employed 60 Vbeta and 13 Jbeta primers. The protocol was immunoSEQ multiplex PCR, while the TCRdb copy is restricted to in-frame clones and leaves out a portion. Found here are some 120,000 clones, 65% to 85% of them singletons; the top ten hold approximately 4%. Concerning this clone itself: Its antigen is as yet unknown.

Sequencing was carried out using PBMCs. This clonotype was sampled from a young man in good health and CMV-seropositive. V and J are TRBV6-1 and TRBJ2-7, with 8 bases fitting TRBD1. CDR3: CASRRKDRDDYEQYF. CDR3 nucleotide sequence: TGTGCCAGCAGACGAAAGGACAGGGATGACTACGAGCAGTACTTC.